What follows are 30 T cell receptor beta chains derived from one specimen sequenced in a study of a mutant IDH1 vaccine in newly diagnosed glioma. This sample's time point: baseline, week 1 (first vaccination visit). Treatment denoted: pre-vaccination baseline after standard-of-care therapy. Method: immunoSEQ multiplex PCR; TCRdb's copy keeps in-frame clones and lacks some. The data hold about 98,000 clones, with about 90% observed a single time. Sequenced material: PBMCs, taken from a glioma patient treated with radiotherapy, temozolomide or both. The source of these receptors is a woman in her forties or fifties with glioma.

The V gene is TRBV11-2, the J gene TRBJ2-1; D may be TRBD1 (5 bases). Between the trimmed V and J ends, which lost 5 bases and 7 bases, there was a span of 18 bases. The germline CDR1 and CDR2 sequences are SGHAT and FQNNGV. There are 15 residues in the CDR3. CDR3: CASSPGLDRLNEQFF. The CDR3 DNA is TGTGCCAGCAGCCCAGGGTTGGATCGGCTAAATGAGCAGTTCTTC.

The V gene is TRBV29-1, the J gene TRBJ1-5; D uncertain. This CDR3 is 12 amino acids long. Germline CDR1 is SQVTM and CDR2 is ANQGSEA. The ends were cut back, 4 bases at V and 1 base at J, with 5 bases in the middle. CDR3 coding DNA: TGCAGCGTTGCAGTCAGCAATCAGCCCCAGCATTTT. This translates into CSVAVSNQPQHF.

This chain uses TRBV2 with TRBJ2-5; D not certain. The CDR3 runs to 14 residues. V lost 0 bases and J 8 bases, leaving 13 bases between the germline ends. CDR1 and CDR2 from the germline V gene are SNHLY and FYNNEI. In DNA form, the CDR3 reads TGTGCCAGCAGTGAAGCGCTCCTGACGGAAACCCAGTACTTC. Residues: CASSEALLTETQYF. Based on the CDR3 plus reference TRBV2 and TRBJ2-5, the full variable domain is EPEVTQTPSHQVTQMGQEVILRCVPISNHLYFYWYRQILGQKVEFLVSFYNNEISEKSEIFDDQFSVERPDGSNFTLKIRSTKLEDSAMYFCASSEALLTETQYFGPGTRLLVL.

The chain uses TRBV5-1 and TRBJ2-7, with unresolved D. Deletions cut 2 bases from V and 1 base from J, with 10 bases between. Germline V gene lookup returns CDR1 SGHRS and CDR2 YFSETQ. This CDR3 region has 14 residues. This chain's CDR3 is CASSFNTMSYEQYF. Here the CDR3 DNA reads TGCGCCAGCAGCTTTAACACTATGTCCTACGAGCAGTACTTC.

This clone was recorded once. The chain combines TRBV12-5 with TRBJ2-7, with TRBD1 matching over 7 bases. Germline CDR1 LGHNT, CDR2 FRNRAP. CDR3 length: 13 amino acids. Trimming at V came to 6 bases and at J to 9 bases, leaving 11 bases not matched to a gene. The CDR3 reads CASGLGQHMGQYF. The CDR3 DNA reads TGTGCTAGTGGCCTGGGACAGCACATGGGGCAGTACTTC.

V and J are TRBV25-1 and TRBJ2-1; D not certain. Germline CDR1 reads MGHDK; CDR2 reads SYGVNS. Trimming pared 3 bases from V and 12 bases from J, leaving 15 bases between. The CDR3 has 13 residues. The CDR3 protein is CASSDSDPFVQFF. In DNA, the CDR3 is TGTGCCAGCAGTGACTCCGACCCATTCGTGCAGTTCTTC.

The chain employs TRBV11-2 and TRBJ2-5; TRBD1 matches at 9 bases. The CDR3 extends over 16 amino acids. V lost 4 bases and J lost 1; bases outside the gene matches: 7. Germline CDR1 SGHAT, CDR2 FQNNGV. The CDR3 sequence: CASSSRGTGTQETQYF. The CDR3 DNA is TGTGCCAGCAGCTCCAGGGGGACAGGGACCCAAGAGACCCAGTACTTC.

The CDR3 DNA reads TGTGCCAGCACGAGACAGGGGGCGCCTAACGGCTACACCTTC. As protein: CASTRQGAPNGYTF. The chain links TRBV5-4 to TRBJ1-2; 10 nucleotides agree with TRBD1. V trimming: 6 bases; J trimming: 8 bases; junction bases outside the gene matches: 10. The CDR3 contains 14 residues. The germline V gene encodes CDR1 SGHNT and CDR2 YYREEE (reference sequence).

The chain combines TRBV9 with TRBJ1-2, with D possibly TRBD1 on 5 matching bases. Trimming pared 0 bases from V and 3 bases from J, leaving 12 bases between. The CDR3 is 15 residues long. Germline V gene data show CDR1 as SGDLS and CDR2 as YYNGEE. The CDR3 reads CASSVASGFDYGYTF. The CDR3 region has the DNA TGTGCCAGCAGCGTAGCTTCAGGGTTCGACTATGGCTACACCTTC.

This chain connects TRBV6-8 to TRBJ1-1; 8 bases are a match to TRBD1. V was clipped by 0 bases and J by 3 bases; unmatched bases: 3. Per the germline V gene, CDR1 is MNHGY and CDR2 is SAAAGT. The CDR3 contains 15 residues. Here the CDR3 DNA reads TGTGCCAGCAGTTACTCGGAACAGGGGGACACTGAAGCTTTCTTT. Its protein is CASSYSEQGDTEAFF.

This sequence joins TRBV2 and TRBJ2-7; TRBD1 matches at 7 bases. V lost 5 bases, J lost 4 bases, and 14 bases stayed unmatched. The CDR3 is 16 amino acids. Per the germline V gene, CDR1 is SNHLY and CDR2 is FYNNEI. As DNA, the CDR3 is TGTGCCAGCAGTTTCGATACCCAGGGACAGAAGTACGAGCAGTACTTC. This codes for CASSFDTQGQKYEQYF.

This chain connects TRBV27 to TRBJ2-7; 10 positions agree with TRBD1. The CDR3 is 13 residues long. The V segment lost 6 bases and the J segment 4 bases; nucleotides outside the gene matches: 3. CDR1 and CDR2 from the germline V gene are MNHEY and SMNVEV (reference sequence). Here the CDR3 reads CASRLDRGYEQYF. The DNA of the CDR3 is TGTGCCAGCAGATTGGACAGGGGGTACGAGCAGTACTTC.

This CDR3 reads CASSSVTGNTIYF. DNA of the CDR3: TGTGCCAGCAGTTCAGTAACTGGAAACACCATATATTTT. The gene calls are TRBV6-5 and TRBJ1-3; D remains unclear. This CDR3 has 13 amino acids. The germline CDR1 and CDR2 sequences are MNHEY and SVGAGI. Trimming stripped 4 bases from V and 2 bases from J, with 6 bases between.

The chain links TRBV9 to TRBJ1-6, with D possibly being TRBD1 (5 bases). Germline V gene lookup returns CDR1 SGDLS and CDR2 YYNGEE. The CDR3 is 16 residues long. V lost 4 bases, J lost 9 bases, and 20 bases lay in between. The CDR3, as DNA: TGTGCCAGCAGCCCTCAGGAAGGACAAGGCACTTCACCCCTCCACTTT. This codes for CASSPQEGQGTSPLHF.

The chain is built from TRBV28 and TRBJ2-3; 12 positions match TRBD2. Trimming cost V 2 bases and J 0 bases; bases outside gene matches: 3. Per the germline V gene, CDR1 is MDHEN and CDR2 is SYDVKM. The CDR3 consists of 17 residues. The CDR3 DNA reads as TGTGCCAGCAGTTTAATCCTAGCGGGAGGGAGCACAGATACGCAGTATTTT. It is translated as CASSLILAGGSTDTQYF.

This clone was seen just once. The CDR3 region has the DNA TGCAGCGCGGGGAGGGCTTACGAGCAGTACTTC. This sequence encodes CSAGRAYEQYF. The chain joins TRBV29-1 to TRBJ2-7, with 7 bases matching TRBD2. The CDR3 totals 11 residues. The V and J ends lost 7 bases and 4 bases, in that order; junction bases with no gene match: 4. Germline CDR1 and CDR2: SQVTM and ANQGSEA.

The chain couples TRBV28 to TRBJ2-1; maybe TRBD2 (5 bases). Germline V CDR1 and CDR2: MDHEN, SYDVKM. V dropped 5 bases and J dropped 12 bases, with 11 bases sitting between them. The CDR3 runs 11 residues. The CDR3 here is CASSRGYGQFF. CDR3 coding DNA: TGTGCCAGCAGTCGCGGGTATGGGCAGTTCTTC.

CDR3 in amino acids: CASSSFGGGDSHF. CDR3 in DNA: TGTGCCAGCAGCTCGTTTGGAGGCGGTGATTCCCACTTT. This rearrangement joins TRBV11-1 to TRBJ1-6; D not resolved. Trimming removed 4 bases from V and 18 bases from J, with 19 bases in between. Germline V gene sequence: CDR1 SGHAT, CDR2 FQDESV (reference sequence). This CDR3 is built from 13 residues. The complete variable domain, with remaining parts taken from reference TRBV11-1 and TRBJ1-6, reads EAEVAQSPRYKITEKSQAVAFWCDPISGHATLYWYRQILGQGPELLVQFQDESVVDDSQLPKDRFSAERLKGVDSTLKIQPAELGDSAMYLCASSSFGGGDSHFGNGTRLTVT.

The chain joins TRBV5-4 to TRBJ2-7; 8 positions match TRBD1. Germline V gives CDR1 SGHNT, CDR2 YYREEE (reference sequence). This CDR3 has 13 amino acids. The ends lost 5 bases at V and 6 bases at J; junction bases unmatched: 7. The CDR3 sequence is CASSMDREREQYF. In nucleotides, the CDR3 is TGTGCCAGCAGTATGGACAGGGAACGCGAGCAGTACTTC. The full variable domain, rest sourced from reference TRBV5-4 and TRBJ2-7, is ETGVTQSPTHLIKTRGQQVTLRCSSQSGHNTVSWYQQALGQGPQFIFQYYREEENGRGNFPPRFSGLQFPNYSSELNVNALELDDSALYLCASSMDREREQYFGPGTRLTVT.

The gene calls are TRBV7-3 and TRBJ2-5; 7 bases fit TRBD1. This CDR3 has 15 residues. The germline gives CDR1 SGHTA, CDR2 FQGTGA. J gave up 0 bases and V 5 bases, and 6 bases lay outside the gene matches. The CDR3 loop is CASSAGTEYQETQYF. The CDR3 coding sequence is TGTGCCAGCAGCGCCGGGACAGAGTACCAAGAGACCCAGTACTTC.

This clone was seen only once. CDR3 in amino acids: CATGPRGSSYNEQFF. The CDR3 bases are TGTGCCACCGGCCCTCGGGGGAGCTCCTACAATGAGCAGTTCTTC. The chain employs TRBV15 and TRBJ2-1, with TRBD2 as a possible D gene (6 bases). This CDR3 is 15 amino acids long. The ends were cut back, 8 bases at V and 0 bases at J, with 14 bases in the middle. CDR1 LNHNV and CDR2 YYDKDF come from the germline V gene (reference sequence).

The chain combines TRBV28 with TRBJ2-6; 10 positions agree with TRBD2. The V segment lost 5 bases and the J segment 2 bases; nucleotides outside the gene matches: 12. The CDR3 sequence is 19 residues long. Germline CDR1 reads MDHEN; CDR2 reads SYDVKM. CDR3 DNA sequence: TGTGCCAGCAGTCGCCGTTGGACTAGCGGAGGCCCTGGGGCCAACGTCCTGACTTTC. This encodes CASSRRWTSGGPGANVLTF.

This rearrangement joins TRBV10-1 to TRBJ1-1; tentatively, D is TRBD1 (6 bases). Trimming took 6 bases from V and 5 from J, leaving 22 bases between them. The CDR3 sequence is 16 residues long. Germline V gene data show CDR1 as WNHNN and CDR2 as SYGVQD (reference sequence). DNA of the CDR3: TGCGCCAGCAGCCCTGGGGGCCTTCAGGGGAAGACTGAAGCTTTCTTT. This gives the protein CASSPGGLQGKTEAFF.

The CDR3: CASSYPTVNEKLFF. CDR3 DNA: TGTGCCAGCAGTTACCCGACAGTCAATGAAAAACTGTTTTTT. This chain links TRBV5-6 with TRBJ1-4; D possibly corresponds to TRBD1 (5 bases). The CDR3 covers 14 residues. Germline V gives CDR1 SGHDT, CDR2 YYEEEE. V was trimmed by 5 bases and J by 5 bases, leaving 13 bases between them.

J is TRBJ2-7 and V is TRBV28; D gene ambiguous. There are 13 residues in the CDR3. CDR1 is MDHEN, CDR2 SYDVKM, per germline. With 7 bases removed from V and 4 bases from J, the gap between germline ends came to 14 bases. Here the CDR3 reads CASNADRGYEQYF. In nucleotides, the CDR3 is TGTGCCAGCAACGCCGACCGTGGATACGAGCAGTACTTC.

This chain connects TRBV6-6 to TRBJ2-7; D may match TRBD1 or TRBD2 (5 bases each). V lost 5 bases and J 2 bases, leaving 10 bases between the germline ends. Germline CDR1 is MNHNY and CDR2 is SVGAGI (reference sequence). The CDR3 is 13 residues long. The CDR3 bases are TGTGCCAGCAGTGTTCCGGGACCCTACGAGCAGTACTTC. Its translation: CASSVPGPYEQYF.

This chain connects TRBV18 to TRBJ1-5; D unclear. V lost 2 bases to trimming and J lost 3 bases, with 5 bases between them. This CDR3 spans 13 amino acids. Germline V gene sequence: CDR1 KGHSH, CDR2 LQKENI. The CDR3 protein is CASSPGPNQPQHF. DNA for the CDR3: TGTGCCAGCTCACCAGGGCCCAATCAGCCCCAGCATTTT. Using reference TRBV18 and TRBJ1-5 for the parts outside the CDR3, the full variable domain is NAGVMQNPRHLVRRRGQEARLRCSPMKGHSHVYWYRQLPEEGLKFMVYLQKENIIDESGMPKERFSAEFPKEGPSILRIQQVVRGDSAAYFCASSPGPNQPQHFGDGTRLSIL.

The count of this clone is one. The rearrangement links TRBV10-3 to TRBJ2-2; D not resolved. Trimming pared 2 bases from V and 6 bases from J, leaving 7 bases between. The CDR3 length is 13 residues. Germline loops: CDR1 ENHRY, CDR2 SYGVKD. CDR3 in amino acids: CAISEEPPGELFF. Written as DNA, the CDR3 is TGTGCCATCAGTGAGGAGCCACCCGGGGAGCTGTTTTTT.

The count of this clone is one. The chain recombines TRBV6-1 with TRBJ2-5; 7 positions match TRBD2. The V gene end was trimmed by 1 base and the J gene end by 5 bases; junction bases not matched to a gene: 4. CDR1 and CDR2 from the germline V gene are MNHNS and SASEGT. The CDR3 runs to 14 residues. CDR3 nucleotide sequence: TGTGCCAGCAGTGAAGAAGTGGGAGGGGAGACCCAGTACTTC. It is translated as CASSEEVGGETQYF.

The chain is built from TRBV5-1 and TRBJ1-5; 10 positions agree with TRBD1. The J segment lost 5 bases and the V segment lost 4 bases, leaving 6 bases of the junction unmatched. This CDR3 region has 15 residues. From germline, CDR1 is SGHRS and CDR2 YFSETQ. The DNA for the CDR3 is TGCGCCAGCAGCGAAATCGGGACAGGGGATCAGCCCCAGCATTTT. Protein sequence: CASSEIGTGDQPQHF.